The source of this T cell receptor beta chain is a study of T cells in narcolepsy. Whole-study context: Donors had narcolepsy type 1 or type 2, or were healthy controls. The study's findings and limits: Same-patient CSF and blood CD4+ T cell clonotypes included HCRT-specific and TRIB2-specific autoreactive ones.

Method: immunoSEQ multiplex PCR; TCRdb's copy keeps in-frame clones and lacks some. The table shows about 22,000 clones, with 70% to 90% occurring only once. This clone was picked up one time. Antigen unknown. This sequence originates from a human donor in good health. The material sequenced was memory (CD45RA-) CD4+ T cells from blood.

For the CDR3, the DNA is TGTGCCACCAGCAGAGACGGGGGAAGCTACGCGAACACTGAAGCTTTCTTT. This translates into CATSRDGGSYANTEAFF. V and J are TRBV15 and TRBJ1-1; possible D gene TRBD1, 5 bases. Germline CDR1 is LNHNV and CDR2 is YYDKDF (reference sequence). The CDR3 totals 17 residues. Deletions cut 0 bases from V and 1 base from J, with 15 bases between.